The entry below gives a single T cell receptor (beta chain) sequence along with its context. Its target is not known. The source of the sample is a study of T cell responses to AZD1222 COVID-19 vaccine. General study findings and limits: At baseline, just 6 or 7 AZD1222 recipients tested seropositive.

The repertoire was sequenced with immunoSEQ multiplex PCR; TCRdb's copy has only in-frame clones and lacks some. The profile shows some 190,000 clones, approximately 94% of them singletons. V gave up 0 bases and J gave up 4 bases, with 11 bases separating them. Germline-derived CDR1 and CDR2 are SGDLS and YYNGEE. This CDR3 has 15 residues. This specimen consisted of peripheral blood, obtained 28 days after the second dose of the MenACWY control vaccine. The source is an adult who received the MenACWY meningococcal vaccine as a control. V usage is TRBV9 and J usage is TRBJ1-5, with a weak D call TRBD1 (6 bases). The chain's CDR3 is CASSVGGGPNQPQHF. DNA for the CDR3: TGTGCCAGCAGCGTAGGTGGGGGCCCTAATCAGCCCCAGCATTTT.